The 28 T cell receptor beta chains listed next were all sequenced from one sample in a study of T-cell memory formation after mild COVID-19 (dated by TCRdb to the early 2020s). Library prep was done by 5' RACE. The run used an Illumina NovaSeq 6000. The raw public reads went through TCRdb reprocessing: fastp at Q25, MiXCR clone calling, in-frame beta chains kept. Rows merge per CDR3 protein into single entries with the most common DNA and genes. For this sample there are about 470,000 distinct CDR3 sequences; 20% to 30% appear just once. The ten largest clones represent around an eighth of the sample. The specimen sequenced was PBMCs or a T cell subset sorted from them (not recorded which). These TCRs come from an adult woman who had mild COVID-19 (a few samples of this study predate the infection). The sample titles of this study are shuffled in the database, so cell type and time point are left out; the donor was told from shared clones.

The table lists this clonotype with a count of one. The chain is built from TRBV6-5 and TRBJ1-2; no reliable D call. V lost 7 bases and J lost 1, with 7 bases in between. The CDR3 is made up of 12 amino acids. Per germline, CDR1 MNHEY and CDR2 SVGAGI. This CDR3 is CASMTINYGYTF. The CDR3 DNA reads as TGTGCCAGCATGACGATTAACTATGGCTACACCTTC.

V is TRBV27 and J is TRBJ1-6; TRBD1 aligns across 7 bases. V lost 6 bases to trimming and J lost 10 bases; unmatched junction nucleotides: 6. Germline V gene lookup returns CDR1 MNHEY and CDR2 SMNVEV (reference sequence). The CDR3 contains 13 residues. CDR3 DNA: TGTGCCAGCAGGCCAGGGGGGAAATCACCCCTCCACTTT. This codes for CASRPGGKSPLHF.

In this sample, this clonotype turned up many times. One junction end disagrees with the germline gene, perhaps due to a read error. The chain recombines TRBV5-1 with TRBJ2-5, with 9 positions matching TRBD2. CDR1 and CDR2 (germline): SGHRS, YFSETQ. The CDR3 is 16 amino acids. CDR3: CASSLAETSGQEPQYF. In DNA, the CDR3 is TGCGCCAGCAGCTTGGCCGAGACTAGCGGTCAAGAGCCCCAGTACTTC.

This clonotype was seen only a few times. J is TRBJ1-1 and V is TRBV20-1; D might be TRBD1 (6 bases). This CDR3 comprises 14 residues. CDR1 is DFQATT, CDR2 SNEGSKA, per germline (reference sequence). With 6 bases removed from V and 3 bases from J, the gap between germline ends came to 17 bases. CDR3: CSAVRGPTDTEAFF. In DNA form, the CDR3 reads TGCAGTGCCGTCCGGGGGCCCACGGACACTGAAGCTTTCTTT.

This chain links TRBV12-3 or TRBV12-4 with TRBJ1-2; 8 bases fit TRBD1. Trimming cost V 3 bases and J 4 bases; bases outside gene matches: 4. The CDR3 spans 14 residues. CDR3 sequence: CASSFWDRIYGYTF. The DNA of the CDR3 is TGTGCCAGCAGTTTCTGGGACAGGATCTATGGCTACACCTTC.

The chain employs TRBV25-1 and TRBJ1-2, with D hard to call. CDR3 length equals 13 residues. The germline gives CDR1 MGHDK, CDR2 SYGVNS. V was trimmed by 3 bases and J by 7 bases, leaving 12 bases between them. The CDR3 sequence is CASSDGSVRGYTF. CDR3 in DNA: TGTGCCAGCAGTGACGGTTCTGTTCGTGGCTACACCTTC.

The J gene is TRBJ1-1, the V gene TRBV18; D gene ambiguous. V gave up 5 bases and J gave up 1 base, with 11 bases separating them. The CDR3 runs 14 residues. Germline V gene data show CDR1 as KGHSH and CDR2 as LQKENI. CDR3 nucleotides: TGTGCCAGCTCAGCGGCGTTCAGGAACACTGAAGCTTTCTTT. Translation: CASSAAFRNTEAFF.

A few counts support this clonotype. The J gene is TRBJ1-5, the V gene TRBV9; no reliable D call. Trimming cost V 3 bases and J 1 base, with 14 bases left between them. This CDR3 contains 16 residues. Per the germline V gene, CDR1 is SGDLS and CDR2 is YYNGEE. As DNA, the CDR3 is TGTGCCAGCAGCGGGCACATGAGAGGGAGCAATCAGCCCCAGCATTTT. Translation: CASSGHMRGSNQPQHF.

The rearrangement links TRBV29-1 to TRBJ2-7, with no clear D. In germline, CDR1 is SQVTM, CDR2 ANQGSEA. Trimming stripped 4 bases from V and 0 bases from J, with 7 bases between. This CDR3 has 12 residues. CDR3: CSVVASSYEQYF. The CDR3 bases are TGCAGCGTTGTCGCGTCCTCCTACGAGCAGTACTTC.

This clonotype was seen a handful of times. V and J are TRBV11-3 and TRBJ1-4; 9 bases are a match to TRBD1. The CDR3 sequence is 15 residues long. The germline CDR1 and CDR2 sequences are SGHNT and YENEEA. The junction had 2 bases not matched to a gene; V was cut back by 0 bases and J by 6 bases. As DNA, the CDR3 is TGTGCCAGCAGCTTAGACCGGGACAGGGATGAAAAACTGTTTTTT. Translating gives CASSLDRDRDEKLFF.

This clonotype has a handful of counts. The chain combines TRBV7-2 with TRBJ2-1, with 9 bases lining up with TRBD2. Trimming cost V 1 base and J 14 bases; bases outside gene matches: 9. Germline V gene sequence: CDR1 SGHTA, CDR2 FQGNSA. There are 14 residues in the CDR3. CDR3: CASSLGDSGREEFF. CDR3 nucleotide sequence: TGTGCCAGCAGCTTAGGAGATAGCGGGAGAGAGGAGTTCTTC.

This rearrangement joins TRBV7-9 to TRBJ1-1; TRBD1 is a possible D gene (5 bases). This CDR3 region has 13 residues. Germline V gene sequence: CDR1 SEHNR, CDR2 FQNEAQ (reference sequence). The V gene lost 7 bases and the J gene lost 6 bases, with 15 bases spanning the gap. Here the CDR3 reads CASIEGASAEAFF. CDR3 in DNA: TGTGCCAGCATCGAAGGGGCTTCGGCTGAAGCTTTCTTT. The complete variable domain, with remaining parts taken from reference TRBV7-9 and TRBJ1-1, reads DTGVSQNPRHKITKRGQNVTFRCDPISEHNRLYWYRQTLGQGPEFLTYFQNEAQLEKSRLLSDRFSAERPKGSFSTLEIQRTEQGDSAMYLCASIEGASAEAFFGQGTRLTVV.

This clonotype was counted a few times. The J gene is TRBJ2-7, the V gene TRBV2; tentative D call: TRBD2 (6 bases). The V end was cut by 8 bases, the J end by 2 bases, with 13 bases between. CDR3 length: 13 amino acids. Germline values: CDR1 SNHLY, CDR2 FYNNEI. Here the CDR3 DNA reads TGTGCCAGCTTGGAGGGGTTCACCTACGAGCAGTACTTC. Translation: CASLEGFTYEQYF.

This clonotype was picked up a small number of times. The chain is built from TRBV7-2 and TRBJ2-7, with D maybe TRBD1 (6 bases). Per the germline V gene, CDR1 is SGHTA and CDR2 is FQGNSA. Between the trimmed V and J ends, which lost 2 bases and 2 bases, there was a span of 13 bases. This CDR3 contains 15 residues. The CDR3 sequence: CASSLQGGQPYEQYF. CDR3 nucleotide sequence: TGTGCCAGCAGCTTACAAGGGGGTCAACCCTACGAGCAGTACTTC.

The CDR3 here is CASNLLTGSRETQYF. Written as DNA, the CDR3 is TGTGCCAGCAACCTACTGACAGGCTCTAGAGAGACCCAGTACTTC. The V gene is TRBV6-5, the J gene TRBJ2-5; weak D call: TRBD1 (6 bases). The CDR3 is 15 amino acids. Trimming left V 7 bases short and J 4 bases short, with 19 bases between. Germline CDR1 reads MNHEY; CDR2 reads SVGAGI.

This chain connects TRBV9 to TRBJ2-4, with no clear D. Trimming took off 5 bases at V and 1 base at J, with 10 bases between the two ends. The CDR3 has 14 amino acids. Germline V gene lookup returns CDR1 SGDLS and CDR2 YYNGEE. The CDR3 here is CASSIDWAKNIQYF. In DNA, the CDR3 is TGTGCCAGCAGTATAGACTGGGCCAAAAACATTCAGTACTTC.

The J gene is TRBJ2-1, the V gene TRBV11-3; D might be TRBD1 (5 bases). The germline V and J ends were trimmed by 6 bases and 4 bases, with 16 bases remaining between them. CDR3 length: 15 amino acids. From germline, CDR1 is SGHNT and CDR2 YENEEA. Here the CDR3 DNA reads TGTGCCAGCAGTCGCCTTGGCGCAGGGTACAATGAGCAGTTCTTC. Its protein is CASSRLGAGYNEQFF.

The rearrangement uses TRBV6-1 and TRBJ2-7; no clear D gene. The germline V gene encodes CDR1 MNHNS and CDR2 SASEGT. This CDR3 region has 13 residues. Trimming took 3 bases from V and 0 from J, leaving 6 bases between them. This chain's CDR3 is CASSDGASYEQYF. The CDR3 DNA reads as TGTGCCAGCAGTGACGGTGCCTCCTACGAGCAGTACTTC.

This clonotype was seen at least ten times. The rearrangement uses TRBV7-2 and TRBJ2-3; TRBD1 agrees at 8 bases. CDR3 length equals 16 residues. Trimming at V came to 5 bases and at J to 4 bases, leaving 11 bases not matched to a gene. Germline V lookup: CDR1 SGHTA, CDR2 FQGNSA. CDR3 sequence reads: CASSRKNRGSADTQYF. The CDR3 DNA reads as TGTGCCAGCAGCCGAAAAAACAGGGGGAGCGCAGATACGCAGTATTTT.

This clonotype was detected only a few times. The J gene is TRBJ1-5, the V gene TRBV5-5, with TRBD1 identical over 10 bases. The CDR3 is 15 amino acids. Germline CDR1 SGHKS, CDR2 YYEKEE (reference sequence). V shed 4 bases and J 4 bases; nucleotides not matched to a gene: 5. The CDR3 DNA reads TGTGCCAGCAGCCCGGGGACAGGGGCTAATCAGCCCCAGCATTTT. Its protein is CASSPGTGANQPQHF.

A few counts support this clonotype. The V gene is TRBV29-1, the J gene TRBJ2-7; no firm D call. The germline V and J ends were trimmed by 4 bases and 2 bases, with 9 bases remaining between them. The CDR3 has 12 amino acids. Germline V gene data show CDR1 as SQVTM and CDR2 as ANQGSEA. The CDR3 sequence: CSVGLGPYEQYF. CDR3 nucleotides: TGCAGCGTTGGGTTAGGCCCCTACGAGCAGTACTTC.

In this sample, this clonotype turned up a few times. The V gene is TRBV29-1, the J gene TRBJ1-1, with TRBD1 matching 7 bases. Germline-derived CDR1 and CDR2 are SQVTM and ANQGSEA. The CDR3 runs 13 residues. J gave up 3 bases and V 6 bases, and 7 bases lay outside the gene matches. The CDR3 protein is CSVATGSYTEAFF. CDR3 nucleotides: TGCAGCGTCGCGACAGGGAGCTACACTGAAGCTTTCTTT.

The chain employs TRBV24-1 and TRBJ2-3, with D possibly TRBD1 on 5 matching bases. This CDR3 is built from 14 residues. Looked up from germline, CDR1 is KGHDR and CDR2 is SFDVKD. Trimming removed 2 bases from V and 4 bases from J, with 9 bases in between. CDR3 in DNA: TGTGCCACCAGTGATTCAAAAGGGGCAGATACGCAGTATTTT. It yields the protein CATSDSKGADTQYF.

This clonotype was counted only a few times. V and J are TRBV15 and TRBJ2-7; TRBD2 matches 10 bases. Germline V CDR1 and CDR2: LNHNV, YYDKDF (reference sequence). The CDR3 spans 14 residues. V shed 4 bases, J shed 3 bases, and the junction held 3 bases outside the gene matches. DNA of the CDR3: TGTGCCACCAGCAATAGACTAGCGGGCTACGAGCAGTACTTC. Translated, it gives CATSNRLAGYEQYF.

This clonotype came up a few times. The chain carries TRBV7-2 and TRBJ1-2; 11 positions agree with TRBD1. From germline, CDR1 is SGHTA and CDR2 FQGNSA. The CDR3 covers 18 residues. V lost 5 bases to trimming and J lost 4 bases; unmatched junction nucleotides: 15. The CDR3 loop is CASSRTFGTGGHLYGYTF. As DNA, the CDR3 is TGTGCCAGCAGCCGGACATTTGGGACAGGGGGGCACCTCTATGGCTACACCTTC.

CDR3 protein: CASSSRTGTYNEQFF. In nucleotides, the CDR3 is TGTGCCAGCAGCTCTCGGACAGGGACCTACAATGAGCAGTTCTTC. The chain uses TRBV7-2 and TRBJ2-1; 8 bases fit TRBD1. J lost 2 bases, V lost 4 bases, and 4 bases had no gene match. The germline gives CDR1 SGHTA, CDR2 FQGNSA. The length of the CDR3 is 15 residues.

This clonotype came up once. This chain links TRBV7-2 with TRBJ1-2; 7 bases fit TRBD1. V lost 5 bases, J lost 8 bases, and 8 bases stayed unmatched. CDR1 is SGHTA, CDR2 FQGNSA, per germline. The CDR3 extends over 13 amino acids. CDR3 loop: CASSPTRTGGYTF. The CDR3 DNA follows: TGTGCCAGCAGCCCGACTCGGACAGGAGGCTACACCTTC.

The V gene is TRBV5-6, the J gene TRBJ2-3, with unresolved D. The CDR3 loop spans 12 amino acids. Germline CDR1 is SGHDT and CDR2 is YYEEEE. V shed 5 bases and J shed 6 bases, with 10 bases lying between them. CDR3 sequence: CASSPAGDTQYF. CDR3 nucleotides: TGTGCCAGCAGTCCTGCCGGGGATACGCAGTATTTT.